This T cell receptor (beta chain) was obtained from a study of T cells in Graves' hyperthyroidism and ophthalmopathy. General study points: Ophthalmopathy, which appeared later, was predicted by the model a median around 6.9 months before onset. Ophthalmopathy could be told apart from stable hyperthyroidism with a 13 V-J model.

The study included ophthalmopathy patients with Clinical Activity Score at least 3, NOSPECS grade at least 4 and duration under 3 months. The diagnoses drew upon clinical symptoms, serum thyroxine and TRAb, thyroid ultrasound and orbital computed tomography. A note on this clonotype: Antigen specificity is unknown.

The CDR3 length is 16 residues. Trimming took off 7 bases at V and 0 bases at J, with 16 bases between the two ends. Germline lookup yields CDR1 MNHNS and CDR2 SASEGT. It was RNA transcripts that yielded the amplified TCR beta CDR3 regions. First-round RT-PCR of the TCR CDR3 relied on the HTBI primer set. TCRdb ran MiXCR on the multiplex PCR reads and lists one entry per CDR3 protein. The table has a few hundred thousand distinct CDR3 sequences, approximately 17% seen once. Material for sequencing was blood. This sequence originates from a man younger than 35 with Graves' ophthalmopathy. This sequence joins TRBV6-1 and TRBJ1-3; D possibly corresponds to TRBD1 (6 bases). The CDR3 is CASNDGGASSGNTIYF. DNA for the CDR3: TGTGCCAGCAACGACGGGGGGGCCAGCTCTGGAAACACCATATATTTT.